A single T cell receptor (beta chain) is shown here with its context. Its antigen is not identified. CDR1 SGHTA and CDR2 FQGNSA come from the germline V gene. V gave up 1 base and J gave up 7 bases, with 10 bases separating them. This CDR3 has 13 amino acids. MiXCR was run by TCRdb on the 5' RACE reads, yielding one entry per CDR3 protein. Of roughly 400,000 distinct CDR3 sequences listed, roughly 18% are singletons. These data originate in a study of T-cell memory formation after mild COVID-19. The study's findings and limits: There was a balanced CD4/CD8 profile in clones contracting day 15 to 85, and later expanders leaned CD4+.

The receptor comes from a man aged 18-30 years who had mild COVID-19 (a few samples of this study predate the infection). Cell type and time point are not known. The chain uses TRBV7-2 and TRBJ1-2, with a tentative D call TRBD1 (6 bases). Sequencing was carried out using PBMCs or a T cell subset sorted from them (not recorded which). The CDR3 spells CASSLGGRGGYTF. For the CDR3, the DNA is TGTGCCAGCAGCTTAGGGGGGCGGGGTGGCTACACCTTC.